Presented here are 20 T cell receptor beta chains from one specimen sequenced in a study of cytomegalovirus exposure and HLA in healthy donors. Vbeta (60) and Jbeta (13) primers were used in the PCR. Method: immunoSEQ multiplex PCR; TCRdb's copy keeps in-frame clones and lacks some. This table holds about 130,000 clones, 60% to 80% found once. What was sequenced was PBMCs. Receptor source: a woman aged 50 to 60 in good health and CMV-seronegative.

This clone showed up just a few times. V usage is TRBV6-5 and J usage is TRBJ2-7, with a tentative D call TRBD2 (6 bases). Trimming shortened V by 5 bases and J by 3 bases, and 14 bases separated the two germline ends. Germline V gene sequence: CDR1 MNHEY, CDR2 SVGAGI. The CDR3 contains 14 residues. The CDR3 loop reads CASSPLGRDYEQYF. The CDR3 nucleotides read TGTGCCAGCAGTCCCCTGGGGCGGGACTACGAGCAGTACTTC.

V usage is TRBV30 and J usage is TRBJ2-7; 7 nucleotides align to TRBD1. J lost 5 bases, V lost 1 base, and 8 bases had no gene match. The CDR3 is 14 residues long. Germline V gene lookup returns CDR1 GTSNPN and CDR2 SVGIG (reference sequence). CDR3 nucleotides: TGTGCCTGGAGTGCAGGGGGTCTTCGCCACGAGCAGTACTTC. Its protein product is CAWSAGGLRHEQYF.

The rearrangement uses TRBV19 and TRBJ2-1, with TRBD1 matching over 7 bases. V lost 0 bases to trimming and J lost 15 bases; unmatched junction nucleotides: 11. This CDR3 is built from 14 residues. Germline V CDR1 and CDR2: LNHDA, SQIVND (reference sequence). CDR3 nucleotides: TGTGCCAGTAGTATAGACGACAGGGCACTTGGTCGGTTCTTC. It is translated as CASSIDDRALGRFF.

The gene calls are TRBV6-1 and TRBJ2-7; 16 nucleotides line up with TRBD2. The CDR3 covers 15 residues. V was pared by 6 bases and J by 3 bases, with 2 bases of the junction left unmatched. The germline V gene has CDR1 MNHNS and CDR2 SASEGT. The CDR3 sequence: CASRGLAGGLYEQYF. Here the CDR3 DNA reads TGTGCCAGCAGGGGACTAGCGGGAGGGCTCTACGAGCAGTACTTC.

This clone appeared a single time. This chain uses TRBV4-3 with TRBJ1-1; 9 bases map to TRBD1. Germline V gene sequence: CDR1 LGHNA, CDR2 YSLEER. The CDR3 has 13 amino acids. J lost 1 base, V lost 10 bases, and 4 bases had no gene match. The CDR3 reads CATRGQGNTEAFF. The CDR3 DNA reads as TGCGCCACCAGGGGACAGGGGAACACTGAAGCTTTCTTT.

The chain combines TRBV7-9 with TRBJ2-1; 8 positions match TRBD2. With V trimmed by 3 bases and J by 9 bases, 4 bases remained unmatched. Germline CDR1 is SEHNR and CDR2 is FQNEAQ (reference sequence). The CDR3 contains 13 residues. The CDR3 nucleotides are TGTGCCAGCAGCTTTGAGCGGGAGCTTGAGCAGTTCTTC. Amino acid sequence: CASSFERELEQFF. The whole variable domain, remainder taken from reference TRBV7-9 and TRBJ2-1, is DTGVSQNPRHKITKRGQNVTFRCDPISEHNRLYWYRQTLGQGPEFLTYFQNEAQLEKSRLLSDRFSAERPKGSFSTLEIQRTEQGDSAMYLCASSFERELEQFFGPGTRLTVL.

This clone turned up a few times. The rearrangement uses TRBV4-2 and TRBJ1-2, with D unclear. The germline V gene has CDR1 LGHNA and CDR2 YNFKEQ. This CDR3 contains 17 residues. Trimming left V 4 bases short and J 5 bases short, with 23 bases between. This chain's CDR3 is CASSRVRTPNVEYGYTF. The CDR3, as DNA: TGTGCCAGCAGCCGTGTTAGGACTCCAAATGTGGAGTATGGCTACACCTTC.

The rearrangement joins TRBV7-2 to TRBJ2-7; D is uncertain. Trimming removed 1 base at V and 0 bases at J, with 13 bases between. CDR3 length: 16 amino acids. From germline, CDR1 is SGHTA and CDR2 FQGNSA. The chain's CDR3 is CASSLEDSWVSYEQYF. The CDR3 DNA sequence: TGTGCCAGCAGCTTAGAAGACTCTTGGGTCTCCTACGAGCAGTACTTC.

The chain has TRBV5-5 and TRBJ1-6; D gene unclear. V dropped 4 bases and J dropped 7 bases, with 9 bases sitting between them. Germline V lookup: CDR1 SGHKS, CDR2 YYEKEE (reference sequence). The CDR3 is made up of 13 amino acids. CDR3 bases: TGTGCCAGCAGCACCGTAGTGAATTCACCCCTCCACTTT. As protein: CASSTVVNSPLHF.

The V call is TRBV6-5, the J call TRBJ1-4; the D gene is possibly TRBD1 (5 bases). Trimming took off 6 bases at V and 8 bases at J, with 10 bases between the two ends. This CDR3 has 12 amino acids. CDR1 is MNHEY, CDR2 SVGAGI, per germline. The CDR3 sequence is CASRRQNEKLFF. CDR3 DNA: TGTGCCAGCAGGCGACAGAACGAAAAACTGTTTTTT.

This sequence joins TRBV11-3 and TRBJ2-5; no firm D call. The V gene's germline CDR1 is SGHNT and CDR2 YENEEA. CDR3 length: 13 amino acids. Trimming stripped 1 base from V and 5 bases from J, with 8 bases between. The DNA of the CDR3 is TGTGCCAGCAGCTTAGGATTTGCGGAGACCCAGTACTTC. It specifies CASSLGFAETQYF.

The rearrangement links TRBV19 to TRBJ2-3; D may be TRBD2 (5 bases). The CDR3 sequence is 14 residues long. V was pared by 6 bases and J by 2 bases, with 12 bases between. CDR1 and CDR2 (germline): LNHDA, SQIVND (reference sequence). Here the CDR3 reads CASRRAGVTDTQYF. The CDR3 DNA follows: TGTGCCAGTAGGAGGGCAGGAGTCACAGATACGCAGTATTTT.

The chain has TRBV5-1 and TRBJ2-1, with a weak D call TRBD2 (5 bases). The CDR3 has 13 amino acids. V was shortened by 5 bases and J by 4 bases, with 10 bases between the two germline ends. Looked up from germline, CDR1 is SGHRS and CDR2 is YFSETQ. In DNA form, the CDR3 reads TGCGCCAGCAGACTAGATTCGTACAATGAGCAGTTCTTC. This codes for CASRLDSYNEQFF.

The chain links TRBV6-5 to TRBJ1-2, with 7 nucleotides matching TRBD1. Trimming at V came to 6 bases and at J to 8 bases, leaving 12 bases not matched to a gene. CDR1 is MNHEY and CDR2 is SVGAGI in the germline V gene. The CDR3 length is 14 residues. The CDR3 spells CASSSRGEVKGYTF. The CDR3 nucleotides are TGTGCCAGCAGCTCCAGGGGGGAAGTTAAGGGCTACACCTTC.

The V gene is TRBV2, the J gene TRBJ2-5; D is perhaps TRBD1 (5 bases). The CDR3 has 15 amino acids. Germline V CDR1 and CDR2: SNHLY, FYNNEI. With 0 bases removed from V and 4 bases from J, the gap between germline ends came to 12 bases. The CDR3 loop reads CASSEATGLAETQYF. For the CDR3, the DNA is TGTGCCAGCAGTGAAGCCACAGGCCTGGCAGAGACCCAGTACTTC.

The table lists this clone with a few counts. The chain links TRBV10-3 to TRBJ2-7; unclear D gene. V was clipped by 5 bases and J by 0 bases, with 5 bases between them. There are 12 residues in the CDR3. In germline, CDR1 is ENHRY, CDR2 SYGVKD. The CDR3 is CAISPSSYEQYF. CDR3 coding DNA: TGTGCCATCAGTCCTTCCTCCTACGAGCAGTACTTC.

This chain links TRBV19 with TRBJ2-2; tentative D call: TRBD1 (6 bases). The CDR3 is 13 residues long. V shed 6 bases and J shed 10 bases, with 15 bases lying between them. Per germline, CDR1 LNHDA and CDR2 SQIVND (reference sequence). The DNA of the CDR3 is TGTGCCAGTAGCAAAATGGGGGCGGAGGAGCTGTTTTTT. Translation: CASSKMGAEELFF.

This chain links TRBV10-2 with TRBJ1-5, with 7 bases aligning to TRBD1. Trimming cost V 5 bases and J 5 bases; bases outside gene matches: 3. The CDR3 is 13 residues long. Per the germline V gene, CDR1 is WSHSY and CDR2 is SAAADI. The DNA for the CDR3 is TGCGCCAGCAGTTTTCAGGGGGATCAGCCCCAGCATTTT. This codes for CASSFQGDQPQHF.

The chain combines TRBV11-2 with TRBJ2-7, with TRBD2 matching over 10 bases. V trimming: 5 bases; J trimming: 5 bases; junction bases outside the gene matches: 12. The CDR3 contains 16 residues. The germline V gene has CDR1 SGHAT and CDR2 FQNNGV. CDR3 loop: CASSPWDKREGHEQYF. CDR3 DNA: TGTGCCAGCAGCCCGTGGGACAAGCGGGAGGGACACGAGCAGTACTTC.

The chain joins TRBV28 to TRBJ2-5; D gene uncertain. CDR3 length equals 19 residues. Germline V gene sequence: CDR1 MDHEN, CDR2 SYDVKM. The V end lost 2 bases, the J end lost 1 base, and 23 bases lay between the germline ends. The CDR3 nucleotides read TGTGCCAGCAGTTTACCCTTTACCCGCGACTCCGCTTCCCAAGAGACCCAGTACTTC. The encoded protein is CASSLPFTRDSASQETQYF.